A single sample gave rise to the 27 T cell receptor beta chains below, sequenced in a study of CD8+CD57+ T cells in acquired aplastic anemia. Investigators profiled TCR beta VDJ and CDR3 from genomic DNA template. TCRdb fed the reads into MiXCR, producing one record per CDR3 protein. The data contain around 430,000 distinct CDR3 sequences, about a third of them singletons. The sequenced patients had an expansion of CD8+CD57+ cells seen by flow cytometry. The specimen sequenced was sorted CD4+, CD8+, or CD8+CD57+ T cells (not recorded which) from PBMCs. These TCRs come from a human donor with aplastic anemia.

The rearrangement joins TRBV7-9 to TRBJ2-1; D could derive from TRBD1 or TRBD2 (5 bases each). Germline V gene data show CDR1 as SEHNR and CDR2 as FQNEAQ (reference sequence). The CDR3 loop spans 13 amino acids. V was trimmed by 5 bases and J by 9 bases, leaving 14 bases between them. The CDR3 region is CASSQDPGSEQFF. CDR3 bases: TGTGCCAGCAGCCAAGATCCAGGGAGTGAGCAGTTCTTC.

A remark on this clonotype: It may be a read error: a sequence one base away is much more abundant. V gene TRBV20-1 combines with J gene TRBJ2-7; 8 bases map to TRBD1. After removal of 6 bases from V and 6 bases from J, the junction contained 7 bases not matched to a gene. Germline CDR1 and CDR2: DFQATT and SNEGSKA (reference sequence). The CDR3 has 12 amino acids. The CDR3 sequence is CSAPGTGSEQYF. Here the CDR3 DNA reads TGCAGTGCGCCCGGGACAGGTTCCGAGCAGTACTTC.

This chain connects TRBV5-6 to TRBJ2-1; unclear D gene. The ends were cut back, 4 bases at V and 16 bases at J, with 24 bases in the middle. CDR1 is SGHDT, CDR2 YYEEEE, per germline. The CDR3 consists of 14 residues. CDR3 in DNA: TGTGCCAGCAGCCGATGGGTGAAGGACCCAGCATCCTTCTTC. Its protein product is CASSRWVKDPASFF.

This clonotype occurred many times. The chain employs TRBV11-2 and TRBJ2-6, with TRBD2 matching over 9 bases. This CDR3 comprises 17 residues. With V trimmed by 2 bases and J by 4 bases, 6 bases remained unmatched. CDR1 SGHAT and CDR2 FQNNGV come from the germline V gene. The CDR3 is CASSLRSGRKGANVLTF. The CDR3 region has the DNA TGTGCCAGCAGCTTAAGAAGCGGGAGGAAAGGGGCCAACGTCCTGACTTTC.

The chain has TRBV15 and TRBJ2-3; 9 nucleotides agree with TRBD2. V lost 1 base and J lost 4; bases outside the gene matches: 6. Germline V gives CDR1 LNHNV, CDR2 YYDKDF (reference sequence). The CDR3 loop spans 16 amino acids. The CDR3 DNA is TGTGCCACCAGCAGAGTGGTAGCGGGAGTGTCAGATACGCAGTATTTT. It translates to CATSRVVAGVSDTQYF.

In its sample, this clonotype was seen many times. V is TRBV25-1 and J is TRBJ2-7; the match to TRBD1 covers 8 bases. Per germline, CDR1 MGHDK and CDR2 SYGVNS. The V segment lost 10 bases and the J segment 6 bases; nucleotides outside the gene matches: 11. This CDR3 contains 13 residues. The CDR3 protein is CATQDRALGEQYF. In DNA, the CDR3 is TGTGCCACCCAGGACAGGGCTCTAGGCGAGCAGTACTTC.

This clonotype showed up many times. The chain recombines TRBV2 with TRBJ1-1; possibly TRBD1 for D (6 bases). Between the trimmed V and J ends, which lost 6 bases and 4 bases, there was a span of 21 bases. Germline CDR1 and CDR2: SNHLY and FYNNEI. CDR3 length: 16 amino acids. CDR3 DNA sequence: TGTGCCAGCAGAGACCGGGACACCGGCGTGGGCACTGAAGCTTTCTTT. Translating it yields CASRDRDTGVGTEAFF.

In this sample, this clonotype turned up a few times. The rearrangement joins TRBV11-3 to TRBJ2-4; 11 bases agree with TRBD2. Germline lookup yields CDR1 SGHNT and CDR2 YENEEA. The trim removed 1 base at V and 4 bases at J, leaving 12 bases unmatched. CDR3 length: 19 residues. The CDR3 is CASSLGFPASGGNKNIQYF. CDR3 in DNA: TGTGCCAGCAGCTTAGGTTTTCCGGCTAGCGGGGGGAATAAAAACATTCAGTACTTC.

This clonotype was detected only a few times. The rearrangement uses TRBV5-1 and TRBJ2-1; 7 positions agree with TRBD2. Germline V gene data show CDR1 as SGHRS and CDR2 as YFSETQ. The CDR3 is 16 residues long. Trimming cost V 2 bases and J 2 bases; bases outside gene matches: 7. This CDR3 reads CASSLEGREAYNEQFF. The CDR3 DNA follows: TGCGCCAGCAGCTTAGAGGGACGGGAGGCCTACAATGAGCAGTTCTTC.

In this sample, this clonotype turned up many times. This chain joins TRBV2 and TRBJ1-1; tentative D call: TRBD1 (5 bases). Looked up from germline, CDR1 is SNHLY and CDR2 is FYNNEI. Trimming cost V 1 base and J 0 bases, with 6 bases left between them. CDR3 length equals 14 residues. The CDR3: CASSEEGLNTEAFF. CDR3 bases: TGTGCCAGCAGTGAAGAGGGACTGAACACTGAAGCTTTCTTT. Complete variable domain (other parts from reference TRBV2 and TRBJ1-1): EPEVTQTPSHQVTQMGQEVILRCVPISNHLYFYWYRQILGQKVEFLVSFYNNEISEKSEIFDDQFSVERPDGSNFTLKIRSTKLEDSAMYFCASSEEGLNTEAFFGQGTRLTVV.

The chain uses TRBV20-1 and TRBJ1-5; possibly TRBD1 for D (5 bases). Germline CDR1 DFQATT, CDR2 SNEGSKA (reference sequence). V lost 4 bases, J lost 0 bases, and 10 bases lay in between. CDR3 length: 14 amino acids. The DNA of the CDR3 is TGCAGTGCTACACAGGCCTATAGCAATCAGCCCCAGCATTTT. It encodes CSATQAYSNQPQHF.

About this clonotype itself: An end of the junction does not agree with germline; a read error may underlie this. This chain connects TRBV20-1 to TRBJ1-1, with D unresolved. Germline V gives CDR1 DFQATT, CDR2 SNEGSKA (reference sequence). The length of the CDR3 is 11 residues. For the CDR3, the DNA is TGCAGTGCTAATGAGGGCCCCCTGCGACTCTTT. Its protein is CSANEGPLRLF.

The table lists this clonotype with many counts. The genes are TRBV2 and TRBJ1-5; 10 bases are shared with TRBD1. V shed 7 bases, J shed 0 bases, and the junction held 6 bases outside the gene matches. CDR1 is SNHLY and CDR2 is FYNNEI in the germline V gene. The CDR3 sequence is 16 residues long. CDR3 in amino acids: CASTGTGAYSNQPQHF. DNA for the CDR3: TGTGCCAGCACCGGGACAGGGGCGTATAGCAATCAGCCCCAGCATTTT.

This clonotype was counted a few times. The DNA of the CDR3 is TGCGCCAGCAGCAGCACCGGGACAGGGGGTGATGGCTACACCTTC. Its translation is CASSSTGTGGDGYTF. This rearrangement joins TRBV5-1 to TRBJ1-2; 11 nucleotides line up with TRBD1. The CDR3 is 15 residues long. V trimming: 4 bases; J trimming: 6 bases; junction bases outside the gene matches: 8. Germline V lookup: CDR1 SGHRS, CDR2 YFSETQ.

The rearrangement uses TRBV10-2 and TRBJ1-1; no definite D call. This CDR3 contains 14 residues. CDR1 and CDR2 from the germline V gene are WSHSY and SAAADI. V shed 1 base and J shed 0 bases, with 6 bases lying between them. In nucleotides, the CDR3 is TGCGCCAGCAGTGAGTTGCAAATGAACACTGAAGCTTTCTTT. Protein sequence: CASSELQMNTEAFF.

Comments on this clonotype: Since the CDR3 does not end with the conserved phenylalanine or tryptophan, this likely comes from a read error. The chain uses TRBV15 and TRBJ2-5; possibly TRBD2 for D (5 bases). The CDR3 covers 17 residues. Germline V gene lookup returns CDR1 LNHNV and CDR2 YYDKDF (reference sequence). The CDR3 here is CATGRGDLAGGSATQYL. The CDR3 coding sequence is TGTGCCACCGGCAGAGGAGACCTTGCGGGTGGGTCGGCGACCCAGTACCTC.

This chain uses TRBV25-1 with TRBJ2-3, with 8 bases identical to TRBD1. This CDR3 is built from 14 residues. With 6 bases clipped from V and 0 bases from J, the junction kept 2 bases outside the gene matches. Per the germline V gene, CDR1 is MGHDK and CDR2 is SYGVNS. This CDR3 reads CASSDRGSTDTQYF. CDR3 nucleotides: TGTGCCAGCAGCGACAGGGGAAGCACAGATACGCAGTATTTT.

This clonotype has at least ten counts. The V and J genes are TRBV19 and TRBJ1-2; D is ambiguous. The CDR3 is 13 residues long. The germline CDR1 and CDR2 sequences are LNHDA and SQIVND (reference sequence). Trimming removed 2 bases from V and 8 bases from J, with 12 bases in between. CDR3 nucleotides: TGTGCCAGTAGTATATTGGAGGGAGGAGGCTACACCTTC. It yields the protein CASSILEGGGYTF.

A note on this clonotype: A read error may account for a junction end that differs from germline. The DNA of the CDR3 is TGTGCCAGCAGTTACCCAGTAGGGAACACTGAAGCTTTCTTT. Amino acid sequence: CASSYPVGNTEAFF. The J gene is TRBJ1-1, the V gene TRBV10-1; no firm D call. Germline values: CDR1 WNHNN, CDR2 SYGVQD (reference sequence). The CDR3 is 14 amino acids.

In its sample, this clonotype was seen many times. The chain carries TRBV20-1 and TRBJ2-7, with 9 bases identical to TRBD2. There are 13 residues in the CDR3. J was trimmed by 3 bases and V by 6 bases; bases with no gene match: 6. Germline values: CDR1 DFQATT, CDR2 SNEGSKA (reference sequence). The CDR3 DNA follows: TGCAGTGCCCTGACTAGCGGAGGCTACGAGCAGTACTTC. Protein product: CSALTSGGYEQYF.

This clonotype came up a few times. This sequence joins TRBV20-1 and TRBJ1-1, with a possible D match to TRBD1 (6 bases). The CDR3 extends over 13 amino acids. The germline gives CDR1 DFQATT, CDR2 SNEGSKA (reference sequence). V lost 6 bases, J lost 10 bases, and 21 bases lay in between. The chain's CDR3 is CSALFGTLDGAFF. Here the CDR3 DNA reads TGCAGTGCATTATTCGGGACATTGGACGGAGCTTTCTTT.

Turning to this clonotype: This could be a read error, since a much larger clone is one nucleotide away. The rearrangement uses TRBV9 and TRBJ2-6; tentatively, D is TRBD1 (5 bases). Germline loops: CDR1 SGDLS, CDR2 YYNGEE. The CDR3 is 16 residues long. The CDR3 DNA reads TGTGCCAGCGGCGTAGGGGCAGGGATTGGGGCCAACGTCCTGACTTTC. This gives the protein CASGVGAGIGANVLTF.

This clonotype was counted only a few times. This rearrangement joins TRBV19 to TRBJ2-3, with TRBD1 matching 7 bases. This CDR3 contains 16 residues. V lost 4 bases, J lost 2 bases, and 9 bases stayed unmatched. CDR1 is LNHDA and CDR2 is SQIVND in the germline V gene (reference sequence). CDR3 region: CASSTGQITFTDTQYF. Written as DNA, the CDR3 is TGTGCCAGTAGTACGGGACAGATAACCTTCACAGATACGCAGTATTTT.

This clonotype was seen only once. The CDR3 coding sequence is TGTGCCAGTAGTATTAACAGTAGAACTAATCAGCCCCAGCATTTT. Residues: CASSINSRTNQPQHF. V is TRBV19 and J is TRBJ1-5; D is unresolved. With 3 bases removed from V and 4 bases from J, the gap between germline ends came to 13 bases. Germline values: CDR1 LNHDA, CDR2 SQIVND (reference sequence). The length of the CDR3 is 15 residues. Combining the CDR3 with reference TRBV19 and TRBJ1-5 gives the whole variable domain DGGITQSPKYLFRKEGQNVTLSCEQNLNHDAMYWYRQDPGQGLRLIYYSQIVNDFQKGDIAEGYSVSREKKESFPLTVTSAQKNPTAFYLCASSINSRTNQPQHFGDGTRLSIL.

CDR3 bases: TGTGCCAGCAGTGACGCTCAGGGATCTGATACGCAGTATTTT. Its translation: CASSDAQGSDTQYF. This rearrangement joins TRBV6-4 to TRBJ2-3; D may be TRBD1 (5 bases). The CDR3 has 14 amino acids. The V gene's germline CDR1 is MRHNA and CDR2 SNTAGT. V was cut by 2 bases and J by 6 bases, with 12 bases left in between.

V gene TRBV20-1 combines with J gene TRBJ1-6; 9 bases match TRBD1. Unmatched junction bases numbered 6, after V lost 6 bases and J lost 9 bases. The germline gives CDR1 DFQATT, CDR2 SNEGSKA (reference sequence). There are 13 residues in the CDR3. The CDR3 loop reads CSAWDRVFSPLHF. DNA of the CDR3: TGCAGTGCATGGGACAGGGTTTTTTCACCCCTCCACTTT.

This clonotype was recorded many times. V and J are TRBV5-1 and TRBJ1-2; weak D call: TRBD1 (6 bases). Per the germline V gene, CDR1 is SGHRS and CDR2 is YFSETQ. The CDR3 sequence is 14 residues long. Trimming pared 2 bases from V and 4 bases from J, leaving 12 bases between. This CDR3 reads CASSLEGVAYGYTF. Written as DNA, the CDR3 is TGCGCCAGCAGCTTAGAGGGGGTAGCCTATGGCTACACCTTC.